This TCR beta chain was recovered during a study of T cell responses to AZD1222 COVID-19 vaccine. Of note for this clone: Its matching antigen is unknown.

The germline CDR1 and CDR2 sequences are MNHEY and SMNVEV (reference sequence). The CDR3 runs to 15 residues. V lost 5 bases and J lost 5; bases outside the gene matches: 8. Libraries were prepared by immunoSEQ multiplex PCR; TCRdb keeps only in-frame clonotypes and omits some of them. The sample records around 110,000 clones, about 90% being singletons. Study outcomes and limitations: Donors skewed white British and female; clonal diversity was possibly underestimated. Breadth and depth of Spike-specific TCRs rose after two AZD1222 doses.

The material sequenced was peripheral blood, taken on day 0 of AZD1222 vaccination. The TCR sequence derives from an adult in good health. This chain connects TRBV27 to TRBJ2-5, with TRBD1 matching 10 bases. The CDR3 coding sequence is TGTGCCAGCAGTACCAGACAGGGGGCGAAGGAGACCCAGTACTTC. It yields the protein CASSTRQGAKETQYF.